This T cell receptor beta chain was sequenced for a study of blood T cell repertoires in COVID-19. Looking at the study overall: Samples came from the United States, Italy and Spain, spanning acute and convalescent COVID-19. From T cells, B-cell-depleted T cells, or PBMCs came the material, which was cDNA or gDNA.

The authors' processing: Reference gene primers were amplified, and this amplification served to estimate nucleated cell counts. Profiled with immunoSEQ multiplex PCR; TCRdb holds only in-frame clones, not every one. V and J calls and clone size are copied from that table; D and trimming were computed from the DNA. The data show around 30,000 clones, with about 90% seen just once and about 1.6% held by the top ten. This receptor was obtained from a man aged 55 to 70 with active COVID-19. The material sequenced was peripheral blood.

CDR3 DNA: TGTGCCAGCAGCTTAATGACGGGGGGGCGCACAGATACGCAGTATTTT. Residues: CASSLMTGGRTDTQYF. The chain joins TRBV7-3 to TRBJ2-3, with TRBD2 matching over 8 bases. Trimming took 1 base from V and 1 from J; bases not matched to a gene: 4. This CDR3 is built from 16 residues. Germline loops: CDR1 SGHTA, CDR2 FQGTGA.